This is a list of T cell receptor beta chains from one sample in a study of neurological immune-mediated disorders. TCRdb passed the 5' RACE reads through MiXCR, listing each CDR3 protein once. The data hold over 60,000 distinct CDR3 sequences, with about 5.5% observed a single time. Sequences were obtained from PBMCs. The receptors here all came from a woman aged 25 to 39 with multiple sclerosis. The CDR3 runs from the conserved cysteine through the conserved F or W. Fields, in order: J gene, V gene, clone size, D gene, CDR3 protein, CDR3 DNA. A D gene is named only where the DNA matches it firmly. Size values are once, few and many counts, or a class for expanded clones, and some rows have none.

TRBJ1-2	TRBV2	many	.	CASSPNIGTHYGYTF	TGTGCCAGCAGTCCTAATATCGGGACTCACTATGGCTACACCTTC
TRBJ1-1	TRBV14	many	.	CASSQGMNTEAFF	TGTGCCAGCAGCCAAGGGATGAACACTGAAGCTTTCTTT
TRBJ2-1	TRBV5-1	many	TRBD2	CASSFGTRDYNEQFF	TGCGCCAGCAGCTTCGGGACTAGGGATTACAATGAGCAGTTCTTC
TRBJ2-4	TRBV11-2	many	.	CASSLEIQNIQYF	TGTGCCAGCAGCTTAGAAATCCAAAACATTCAGTACTTC
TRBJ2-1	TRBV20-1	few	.	CSARDFPHYDEQFF	TGCAGTGCTAGAGATTTCCCCCACTATGATGAGCAGTTCTTC
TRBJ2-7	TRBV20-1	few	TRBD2	CSASTSLAGVIPKRGEQYF	TGCAGTGCTAGTACTTCTCTAGCGGGAGTAATCCCCAAAAGGGGCGAGCAGTACTTC
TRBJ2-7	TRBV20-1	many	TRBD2	CSARLAGAREQYF	TGCAGTGCTAGACTAGCGGGCGCTCGAGAGCAGTACTTC
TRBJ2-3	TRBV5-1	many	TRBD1	CASSTGQGATDTQYF	TGCGCCAGCAGCACAGGACAGGGGGCGACAGATACGCAGTATTTT
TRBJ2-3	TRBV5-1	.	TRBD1	CASSLLGQGSTDTQYF	TGCGCCAGCAGCTTGTTGGGACAGGGGAGCACAGATACGCAGTATTTT
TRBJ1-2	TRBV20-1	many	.	CSASPGAWGGYTF	TGCAGTGCTAGTCCCGGGGCCTGGGGTGGCTACACCTTC
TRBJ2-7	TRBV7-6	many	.	CASSLIGSEGYEQYF	TGTGCCAGCAGCTTAATCGGGAGCGAGGGCTACGAGCAGTACTTC
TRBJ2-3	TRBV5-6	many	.	CASSLVGGPADTQYF	TGTGCCAGCAGCTTGGTGGGAGGCCCGGCGGATACGCAGTATTTT
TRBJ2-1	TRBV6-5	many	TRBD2	CASSPRAGPYNEQFF	TGTGCCAGCAGTCCACGAGCGGGACCCTACAATGAGCAGTTCTTC
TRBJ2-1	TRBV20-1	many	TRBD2	CSASASGRVRNEQFF	TGCAGTGCTAGTGCGAGCGGGAGAGTACGGAATGAGCAGTTCTTC
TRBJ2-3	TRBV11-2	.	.	CASSSGGGTAKDTQYF	TGTGCCAGCAGCTCCGGGGGGGGGACAGCGAAAGATACGCAGTATTTT
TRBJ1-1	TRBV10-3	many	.	CAISSGTNTEAFF	TGTGCCATCAGCTCCGGGACTAACACTGAAGCTTTCTTT
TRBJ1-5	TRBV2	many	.	CASSEIGGSGVPQHF	TGTGCCAGCAGTGAAATCGGTGGATCAGGCGTACCCCAGCATTTT
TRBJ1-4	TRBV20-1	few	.	CSAERWTAGRGKEKLFF	TGCAGTGCTGAGCGATGGACGGCCGGTCGGGGGAAAGAAAAACTGTTTTTT
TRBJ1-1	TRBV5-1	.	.	CASSFLVGENTEAFF	TGCGCCAGCAGCTTTCTCGTGGGGGAGAACACTGAAGCTTTCTTT
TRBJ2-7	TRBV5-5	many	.	CASSLYGEGFYEQYF	TGTGCCAGCAGCTTGTATGGAGAAGGGTTCTACGAGCAGTACTTC
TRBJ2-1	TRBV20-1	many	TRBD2	CSARLAGGLNEQFF	TGCAGTGCTAGACTAGCGGGGGGTTTGAATGAGCAGTTCTTC
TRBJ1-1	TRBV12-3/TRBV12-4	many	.	CASRVGREAFF	TGTGCCAGCAGGGTCGGCAGAGAAGCTTTCTTT
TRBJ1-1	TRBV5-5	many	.	CASSTLGTVNTEAFF	TGTGCCAGCAGTACCCTCGGGACGGTGAACACTGAAGCTTTCTTT
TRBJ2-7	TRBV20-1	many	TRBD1	CSALRPGQGYEQYF	TGCAGTGCCCTCCGACCGGGACAGGGCTACGAGCAGTACTTC
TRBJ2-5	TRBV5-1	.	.	CASRSETQYF	TGCGCCAGCAGGTCGGAGACCCAGTACTTC
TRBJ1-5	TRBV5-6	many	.	CASSLVGQPQHF	TGTGCCAGCAGCTTGGTGGGTCAGCCCCAGCATTTT
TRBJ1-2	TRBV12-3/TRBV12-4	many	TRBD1	CASSLRRDSPYGYTF	TGTGCCAGCAGTCTCAGACGGGACAGCCCTTATGGCTACACCTTC
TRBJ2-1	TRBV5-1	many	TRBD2	CASSPGLVPNDEQFF	TGCGCCAGCAGCCCCGGACTAGTACCTAATGATGAGCAGTTCTTC
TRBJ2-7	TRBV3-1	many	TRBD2	CASSQSRGAGGEQYF	TGTGCCAGCAGCCAGTCGAGAGGAGCGGGAGGCGAGCAGTACTTC
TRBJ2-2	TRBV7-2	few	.	CASRRQVVGELFF	TGTGCCAGCAGACGTCAAGTTGTCGGGGAGCTGTTTTTT
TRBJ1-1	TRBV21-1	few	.	CASTMHGDRGRSNTEAFF	TGTGCCAGCACCATGCATGGGGACAGGGGGCGGTCGAACACTGAAGCTTTCTTT
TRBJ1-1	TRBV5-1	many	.	CASSFSSEAEAFF	TGCGCCAGCAGCTTTAGCTCGGAGGCTGAAGCTTTCTTT
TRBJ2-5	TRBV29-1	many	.	CSVEATAQETQYF	TGCAGCGTGGAGGCGACGGCCCAAGAGACCCAGTACTTC
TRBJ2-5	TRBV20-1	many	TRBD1	CSAYGQAQETQYF	TGCAGTGCCTACGGACAGGCCCAAGAGACCCAGTACTTC
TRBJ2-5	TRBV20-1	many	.	CSAREGLNQETQYF	TGCAGTGCTAGAGAAGGACTCAACCAAGAGACCCAGTACTTC
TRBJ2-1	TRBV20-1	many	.	CSARSHSGIRYNEQFF	TGCAGTGCTAGAAGTCATAGCGGTATTCGGTACAATGAGCAGTTCTTC
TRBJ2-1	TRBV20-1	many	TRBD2	CSARVTSGLGYEQFF	TGCAGTGCTAGAGTAACTAGCGGGTTAGGGTATGAGCAGTTCTTC
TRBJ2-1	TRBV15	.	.	CATSRERAPYNEQFF	TGTGCCACCAGCAGAGAAAGGGCCCCCTACAATGAGCAGTTCTTC
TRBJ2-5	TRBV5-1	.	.	CASSPGLRETQYF	TGCGCCAGCAGCCCGGGGCTCCGGGAGACCCAGTACTTC
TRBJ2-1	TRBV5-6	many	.	CASSFMLAGDEQFF	TGTGCCAGCAGCTTTATGCTAGCAGGGGATGAGCAGTTCTTC
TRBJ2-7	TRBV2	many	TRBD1	CASSVTGYTYEQYF	TGTGCCAGCAGTGTGACAGGGTATACCTACGAGCAGTACTTC
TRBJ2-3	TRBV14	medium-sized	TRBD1	CASSQSSGGTQYF	TGTGCCAGCAGCCAAAGCTCAGGGGGCACGCAGTATTTT
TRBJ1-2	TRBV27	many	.	CASRPWGANYGYTF	TGTGCCAGCAGACCGTGGGGGGCCAACTATGGCTACACCTTC
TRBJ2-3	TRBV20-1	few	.	CSPARDYTDTQYF	TGCAGTCCCGCCAGAGACTACACAGATACGCAGTATTTT
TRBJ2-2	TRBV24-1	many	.	CATSDPSTAGELFF	TGTGCCACCAGTGATCCATCTACCGCCGGGGAGCTGTTTTTT
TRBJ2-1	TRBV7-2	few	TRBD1	CASSLEDGTGYYNEQFF	TGTGCCAGCAGCTTAGAGGATGGGACAGGGTACTACAATGAGCAGTTCTTC